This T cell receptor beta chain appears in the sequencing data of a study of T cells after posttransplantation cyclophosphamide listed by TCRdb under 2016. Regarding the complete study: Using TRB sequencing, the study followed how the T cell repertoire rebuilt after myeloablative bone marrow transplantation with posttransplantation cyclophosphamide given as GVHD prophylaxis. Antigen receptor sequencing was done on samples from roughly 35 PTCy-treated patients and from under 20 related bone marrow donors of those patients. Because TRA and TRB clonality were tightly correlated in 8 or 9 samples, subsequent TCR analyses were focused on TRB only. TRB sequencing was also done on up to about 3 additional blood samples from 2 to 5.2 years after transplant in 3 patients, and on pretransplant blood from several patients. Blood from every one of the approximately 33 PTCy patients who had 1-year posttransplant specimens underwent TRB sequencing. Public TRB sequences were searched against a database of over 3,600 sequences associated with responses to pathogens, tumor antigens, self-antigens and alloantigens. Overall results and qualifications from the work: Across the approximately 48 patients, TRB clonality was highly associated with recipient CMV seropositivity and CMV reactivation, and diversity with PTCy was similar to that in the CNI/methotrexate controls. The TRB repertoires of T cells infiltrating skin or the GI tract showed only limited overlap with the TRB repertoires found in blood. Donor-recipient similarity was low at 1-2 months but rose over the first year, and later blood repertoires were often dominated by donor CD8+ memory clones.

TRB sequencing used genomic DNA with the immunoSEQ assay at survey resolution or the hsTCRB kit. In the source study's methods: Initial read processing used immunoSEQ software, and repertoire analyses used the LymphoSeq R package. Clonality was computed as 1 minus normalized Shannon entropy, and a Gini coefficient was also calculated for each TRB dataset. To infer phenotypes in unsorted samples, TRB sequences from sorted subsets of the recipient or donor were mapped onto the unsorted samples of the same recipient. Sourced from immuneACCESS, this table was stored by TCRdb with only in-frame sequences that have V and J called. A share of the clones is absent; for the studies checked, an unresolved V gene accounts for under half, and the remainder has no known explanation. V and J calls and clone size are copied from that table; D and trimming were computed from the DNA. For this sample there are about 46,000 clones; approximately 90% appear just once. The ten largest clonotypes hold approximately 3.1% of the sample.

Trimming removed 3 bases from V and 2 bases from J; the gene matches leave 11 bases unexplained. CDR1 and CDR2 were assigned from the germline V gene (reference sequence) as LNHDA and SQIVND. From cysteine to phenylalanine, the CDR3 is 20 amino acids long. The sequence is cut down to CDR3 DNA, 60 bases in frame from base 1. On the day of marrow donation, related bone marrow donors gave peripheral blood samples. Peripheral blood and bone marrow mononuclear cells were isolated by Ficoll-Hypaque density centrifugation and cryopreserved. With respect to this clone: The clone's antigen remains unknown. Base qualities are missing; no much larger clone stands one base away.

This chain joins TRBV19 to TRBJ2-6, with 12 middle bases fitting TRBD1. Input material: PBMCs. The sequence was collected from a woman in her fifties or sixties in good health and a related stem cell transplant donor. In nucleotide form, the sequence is TGTGCCAGTAGTATTGCGAGGTTCGGGACAGGGGGCGCTGGGGCCAACGTCCTGACTTTC. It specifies CASSIARFGTGGAGANVLTF.